This TCR beta chain is drawn from a study of cytomegalovirus exposure and HLA in healthy donors. The repertoire was sequenced with immunoSEQ multiplex PCR; TCRdb's copy has only in-frame clones and lacks some. The sample lists roughly 300,000 clones, 86% occurring once. Germline-derived CDR1 and CDR2 are SGDLS and YYNGEE. The ends lost 3 bases at V and 1 base at J; junction bases unmatched: 6. The CDR3 runs to 15 residues. This chain joins TRBV9 and TRBJ1-1; 7 bases fit TRBD1. Sequenced input: PBMCs. The clonotype originates from a young woman in good health and CMV-seronegative. The DNA of the CDR3 is TGTGCCAGCAGCGCCCGACAGGGCCCGAACACTGAAGCTTTCTTT. This translates into CASSARQGPNTEAFF.